Below, one T cell receptor (beta chain) is given with its context. What it binds is unknown. The entry originates in a study of T cell responses to AZD1222 COVID-19 vaccine. Overall study results and limits: Seropositive AZD1222 recipients at baseline numbered only five or six. Mapped onto spike, vaccine-associated CD4 TCRs spanned it and were dominant at 160-218 and 743-854. Reportedly, close to half of spike-specific TCRs are directed against unmutated variant regions.

Produced via immunoSEQ multiplex PCR; TCRdb's table is partial and in-frame only. The repertoire holds some 110,000 clones, with around nine tenths as singletons. The sequence derives from an adult in good health. Sequencing was performed on peripheral blood, taken on day 0 of AZD1222 vaccination.

Written as DNA, the CDR3 is TGTGCCAGCAGCAATACAGGGGGGACGGAGCAGTTCTTC. This gives the protein CASSNTGGTEQFF. The chain carries TRBV12-3 or TRBV12-4 and TRBJ2-1; 8 positions match TRBD1. Trimming at V came to 6 bases and at J to 10 bases, leaving 8 bases not matched to a gene. This CDR3 region has 13 residues.